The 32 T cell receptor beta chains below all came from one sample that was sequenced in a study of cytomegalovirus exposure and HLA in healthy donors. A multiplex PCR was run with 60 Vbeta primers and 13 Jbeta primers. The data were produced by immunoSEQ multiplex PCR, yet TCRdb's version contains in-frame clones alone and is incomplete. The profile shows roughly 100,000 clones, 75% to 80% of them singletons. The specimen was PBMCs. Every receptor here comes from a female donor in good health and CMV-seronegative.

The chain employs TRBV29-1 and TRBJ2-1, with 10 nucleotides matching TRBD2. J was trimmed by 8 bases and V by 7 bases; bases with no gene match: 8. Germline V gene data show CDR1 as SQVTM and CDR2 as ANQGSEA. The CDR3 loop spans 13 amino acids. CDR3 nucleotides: TGCAGCGGGGAAGCGGGAGGGACATATGAGCAGTTCTTC. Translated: CSGEAGGTYEQFF.

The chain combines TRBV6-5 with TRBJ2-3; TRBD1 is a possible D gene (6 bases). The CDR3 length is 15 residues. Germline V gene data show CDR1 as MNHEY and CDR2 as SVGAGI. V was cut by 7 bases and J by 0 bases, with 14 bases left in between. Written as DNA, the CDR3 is TGTGCCAGCACTTCGGGACACTATAGCACAGATACGCAGTATTTT. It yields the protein CASTSGHYSTDTQYF.

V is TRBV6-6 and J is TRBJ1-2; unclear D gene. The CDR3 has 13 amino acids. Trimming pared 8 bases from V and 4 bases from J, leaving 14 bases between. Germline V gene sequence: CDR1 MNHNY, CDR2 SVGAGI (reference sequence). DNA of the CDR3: TGTGCCAGCTACGGAGTTCGGATCTATGGCTACACCTTC. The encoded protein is CASYGVRIYGYTF.

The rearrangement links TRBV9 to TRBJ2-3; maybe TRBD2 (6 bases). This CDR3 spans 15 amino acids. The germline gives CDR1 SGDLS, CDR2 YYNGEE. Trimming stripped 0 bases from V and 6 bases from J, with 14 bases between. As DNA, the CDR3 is TGTGCCAGCAGCGTAGCTGGACTATCTCCGGATACGCAGTATTTT. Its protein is CASSVAGLSPDTQYF.

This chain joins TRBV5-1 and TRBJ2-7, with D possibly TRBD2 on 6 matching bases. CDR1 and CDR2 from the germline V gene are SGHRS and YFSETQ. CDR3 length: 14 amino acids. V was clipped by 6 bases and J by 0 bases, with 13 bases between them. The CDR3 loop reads CASIGAGFSYEQYF. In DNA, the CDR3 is TGCGCCAGCATTGGGGCGGGGTTCTCCTACGAGCAGTACTTC.

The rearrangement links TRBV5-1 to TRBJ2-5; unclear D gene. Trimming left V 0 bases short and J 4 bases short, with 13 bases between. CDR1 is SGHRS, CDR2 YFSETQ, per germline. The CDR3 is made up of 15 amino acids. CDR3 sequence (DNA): TGCGCCAGCAGCTTGGGACATCCATTGGGAGAGACCCAGTACTTC. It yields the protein CASSLGHPLGETQYF.

The CDR3 sequence: CASSLNGGFGTEAFF. The CDR3 DNA sequence: TGCGCCAGCAGCTTGAACGGGGGATTCGGCACTGAAGCTTTCTTT. This chain connects TRBV5-1 to TRBJ1-1, with D possibly being TRBD1 (5 bases). In germline, CDR1 is SGHRS, CDR2 YFSETQ. V was pared by 1 base and J by 4 bases, with 14 bases between. The CDR3 is made up of 15 amino acids. The whole variable domain, filled in from reference TRBV5-1 and TRBJ1-1, reads KAGVTQTPRYLIKTRGQQVTLSCSPISGHRSVSWYQQTPGQGLQFLFEYFSETQRNKGNFPGRFSGRQFSNSRSEMNVSTLELGDSALYLCASSLNGGFGTEAFFGQGTRLTVV.

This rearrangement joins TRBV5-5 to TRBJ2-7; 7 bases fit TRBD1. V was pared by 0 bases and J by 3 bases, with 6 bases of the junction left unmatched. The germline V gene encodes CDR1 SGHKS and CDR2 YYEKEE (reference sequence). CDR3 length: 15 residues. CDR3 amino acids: CASSLVATGLYEQYF. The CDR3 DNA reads TGTGCCAGCAGCTTGGTTGCGACAGGGCTCTACGAGCAGTACTTC.

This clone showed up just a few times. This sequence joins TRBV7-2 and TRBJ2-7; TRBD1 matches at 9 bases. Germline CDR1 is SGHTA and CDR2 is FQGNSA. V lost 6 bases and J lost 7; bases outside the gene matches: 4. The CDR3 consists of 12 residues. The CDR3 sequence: CASRLTGGEQYF. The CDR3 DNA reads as TGTGCCAGCAGATTGACAGGGGGTGAGCAGTACTTC.

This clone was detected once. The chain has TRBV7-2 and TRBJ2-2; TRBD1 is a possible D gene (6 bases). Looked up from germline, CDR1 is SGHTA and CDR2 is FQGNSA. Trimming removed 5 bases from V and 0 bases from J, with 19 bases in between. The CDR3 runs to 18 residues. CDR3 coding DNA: TGTGCCAGCAGCCCCAGCCAGGGGTTACTACCGAACACCGGGGAGCTGTTTTTT. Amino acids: CASSPSQGLLPNTGELFF.

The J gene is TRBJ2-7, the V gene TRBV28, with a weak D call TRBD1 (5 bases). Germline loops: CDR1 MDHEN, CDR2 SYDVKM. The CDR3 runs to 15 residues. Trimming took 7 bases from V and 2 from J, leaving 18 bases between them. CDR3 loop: CASTSWGGITYEQYF. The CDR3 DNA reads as TGTGCCAGCACCTCCTGGGGCGGAATAACCTACGAGCAGTACTTC.

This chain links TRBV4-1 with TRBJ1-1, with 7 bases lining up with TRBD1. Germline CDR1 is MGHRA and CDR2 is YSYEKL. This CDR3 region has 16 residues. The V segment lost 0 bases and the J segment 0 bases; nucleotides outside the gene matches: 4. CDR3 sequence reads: CASSQETGFMNTEAFF. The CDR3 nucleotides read TGCGCCAGCAGCCAAGAGACAGGGTTCATGAACACTGAAGCTTTCTTT.

As DNA, the CDR3 is TGTGCCAGCAGCCCGGGGACAGGGATTAACAATGAGCAGTTCTTC. Protein product: CASSPGTGINNEQFF. The chain is built from TRBV7-6 and TRBJ2-1, with 9 bases fitting TRBD1. Germline values: CDR1 SGHVS, CDR2 FNYEAQ. The CDR3 loop spans 15 amino acids. Unmatched junction bases numbered 7, after V lost 5 bases and J lost 5 bases.

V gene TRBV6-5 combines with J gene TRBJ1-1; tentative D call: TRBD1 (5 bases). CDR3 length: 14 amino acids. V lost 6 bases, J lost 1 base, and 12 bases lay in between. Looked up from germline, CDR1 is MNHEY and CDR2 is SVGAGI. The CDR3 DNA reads TGTGCCAGCAGGTTCAGGGCGTCGAACACTGAAGCTTTCTTT. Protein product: CASRFRASNTEAFF.

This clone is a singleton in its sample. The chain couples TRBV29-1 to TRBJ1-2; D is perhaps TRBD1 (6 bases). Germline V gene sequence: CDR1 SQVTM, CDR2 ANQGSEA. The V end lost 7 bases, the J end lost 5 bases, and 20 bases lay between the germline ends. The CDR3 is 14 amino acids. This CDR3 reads CSAVGHQGVYGYTF. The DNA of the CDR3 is TGCAGCGCCGTGGGACACCAAGGGGTGTATGGCTACACCTTC.

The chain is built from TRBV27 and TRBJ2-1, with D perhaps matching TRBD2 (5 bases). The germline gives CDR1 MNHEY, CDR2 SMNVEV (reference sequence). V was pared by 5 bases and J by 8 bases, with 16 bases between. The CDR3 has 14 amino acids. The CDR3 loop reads CASSGALGADEQFF. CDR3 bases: TGTGCCAGCAGTGGTGCCCTGGGAGCGGATGAGCAGTTCTTC.

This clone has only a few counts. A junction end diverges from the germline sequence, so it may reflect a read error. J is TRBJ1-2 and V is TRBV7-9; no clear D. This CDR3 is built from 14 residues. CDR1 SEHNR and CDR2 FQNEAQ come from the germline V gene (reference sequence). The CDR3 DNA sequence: TGTGCCAGCAGCCAGGACCCGAGGGCACAGAGCGGCTACTTC. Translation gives CASSQDPRAQSGYF.

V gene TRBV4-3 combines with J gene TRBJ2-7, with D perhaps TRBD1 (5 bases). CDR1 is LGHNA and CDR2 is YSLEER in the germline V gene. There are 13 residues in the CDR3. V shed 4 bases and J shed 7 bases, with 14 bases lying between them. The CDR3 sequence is CASSRVTEAEQYF. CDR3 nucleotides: TGCGCCAGCAGCCGAGTGACAGAAGCGGAGCAGTACTTC.

The CDR3 sequence is CASSRIGGGSNQPQHF. CDR3 coding DNA: TGTGCCAGCAGCCGAATTGGGGGGGGAAGCAATCAGCCCCAGCATTTT. V usage is TRBV7-2 and J usage is TRBJ1-5, with D possibly matching TRBD1 (5 bases). V lost 5 bases to trimming and J lost 1 base, with 15 bases between them. Germline CDR1 SGHTA, CDR2 FQGNSA. The CDR3 is 16 residues long. The whole variable domain, filled in from reference TRBV7-2 and TRBJ1-5, reads GAGVSQSPSNKVTEKGKDVELRCDPISGHTALYWYRQSLGQGLEFLIYFQGNSAPDKSGLPSDRFSAERTGGSVSTLTIQRTQQEDSAVYLCASSRIGGGSNQPQHFGDGTRLSIL.

The CDR3 here is CASSDGTGGADTQYF. In DNA form, the CDR3 reads TGTGCCAGCAGTGATGGGACAGGGGGCGCAGATACGCAGTATTTT. The gene calls are TRBV6-4 and TRBJ2-3; TRBD1 aligns across 12 bases. Germline V CDR1 and CDR2: MRHNA, SNTAGT. This CDR3 contains 15 residues. After removal of 3 bases from V and 4 bases from J, the junction contained 2 bases not matched to a gene.

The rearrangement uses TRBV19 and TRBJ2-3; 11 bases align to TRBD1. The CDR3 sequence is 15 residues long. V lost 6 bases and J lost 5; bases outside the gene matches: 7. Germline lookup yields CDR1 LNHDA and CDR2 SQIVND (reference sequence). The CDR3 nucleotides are TGTGCCAGTAGGAGGACAGGGGGCTATGAAGATACGCAGTATTTT. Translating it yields CASRRTGGYEDTQYF.

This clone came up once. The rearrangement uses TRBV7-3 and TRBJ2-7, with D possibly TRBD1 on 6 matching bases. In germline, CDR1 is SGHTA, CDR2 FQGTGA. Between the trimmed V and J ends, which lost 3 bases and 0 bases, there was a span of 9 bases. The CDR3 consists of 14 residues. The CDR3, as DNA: TGTGCCAGCAGCTTTCAGGGGAACTCCTACGAGCAGTACTTC. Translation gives CASSFQGNSYEQYF.

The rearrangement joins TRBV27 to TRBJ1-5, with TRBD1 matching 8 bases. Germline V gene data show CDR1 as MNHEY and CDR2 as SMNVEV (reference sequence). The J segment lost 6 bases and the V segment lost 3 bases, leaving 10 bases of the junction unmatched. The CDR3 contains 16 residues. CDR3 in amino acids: CASSLLPGGGGQPQHF. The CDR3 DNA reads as TGTGCCAGCAGTTTGCTGCCAGGGGGCGGGGGTCAGCCCCAGCATTTT.

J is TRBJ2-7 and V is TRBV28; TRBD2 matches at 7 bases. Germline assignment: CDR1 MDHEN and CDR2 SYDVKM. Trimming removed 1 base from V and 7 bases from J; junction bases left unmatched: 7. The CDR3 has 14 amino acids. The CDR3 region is CASSLLVLAYEQYF. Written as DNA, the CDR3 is TGTGCCAGCAGTTTATTGGTACTAGCGTATGAGCAGTACTTC.

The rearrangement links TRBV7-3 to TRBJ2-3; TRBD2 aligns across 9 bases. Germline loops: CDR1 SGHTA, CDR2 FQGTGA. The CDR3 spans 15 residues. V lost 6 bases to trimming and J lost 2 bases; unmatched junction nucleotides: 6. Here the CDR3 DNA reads TGTGCCAGCAGAAGACTAGCGGTGACCACAGATACGCAGTATTTT. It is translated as CASRRLAVTTDTQYF.

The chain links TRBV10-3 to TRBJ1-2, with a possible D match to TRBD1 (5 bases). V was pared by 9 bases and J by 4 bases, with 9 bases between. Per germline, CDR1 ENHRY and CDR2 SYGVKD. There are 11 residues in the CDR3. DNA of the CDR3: TGTGCCATACAGGATCTCTATGGCTACACCTTC. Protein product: CAIQDLYGYTF.

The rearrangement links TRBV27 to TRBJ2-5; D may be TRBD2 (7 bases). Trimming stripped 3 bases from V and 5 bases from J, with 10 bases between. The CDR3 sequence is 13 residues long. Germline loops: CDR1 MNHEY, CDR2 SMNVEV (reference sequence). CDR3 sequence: CASSFGGRETQYF. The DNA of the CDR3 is TGTGCCAGCAGTTTCGGGGGGCGGGAGACCCAGTACTTC.

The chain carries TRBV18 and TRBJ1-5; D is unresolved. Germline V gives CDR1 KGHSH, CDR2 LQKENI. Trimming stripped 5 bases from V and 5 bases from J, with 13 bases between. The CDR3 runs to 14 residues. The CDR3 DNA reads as TGTGCCAGCTCAGAGTCAGGCGCCCATCAGCCCCAGCATTTT. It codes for CASSESGAHQPQHF.

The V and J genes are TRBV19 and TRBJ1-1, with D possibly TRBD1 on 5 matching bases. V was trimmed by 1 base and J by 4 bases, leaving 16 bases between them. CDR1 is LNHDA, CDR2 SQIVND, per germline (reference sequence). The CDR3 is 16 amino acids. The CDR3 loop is CASSIVSRGGSTEAFF. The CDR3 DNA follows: TGTGCCAGTAGTATAGTTTCCCGCGGGGGGAGCACTGAAGCTTTCTTT.

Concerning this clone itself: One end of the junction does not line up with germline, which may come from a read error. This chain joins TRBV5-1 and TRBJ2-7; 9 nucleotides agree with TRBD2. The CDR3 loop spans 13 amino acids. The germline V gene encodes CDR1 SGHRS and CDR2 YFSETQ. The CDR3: CASSLAGEITDCF. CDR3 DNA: TGCGCCAGCTCTTTAGCGGGAGAAATCACGGATTGCTTC.

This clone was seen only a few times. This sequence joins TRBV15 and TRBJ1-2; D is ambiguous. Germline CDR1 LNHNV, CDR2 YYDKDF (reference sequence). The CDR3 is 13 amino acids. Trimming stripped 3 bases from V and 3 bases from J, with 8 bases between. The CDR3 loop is CATSREGYYGYTF. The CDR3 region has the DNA TGTGCCACCAGCAGGGAGGGTTACTATGGCTACACCTTC.

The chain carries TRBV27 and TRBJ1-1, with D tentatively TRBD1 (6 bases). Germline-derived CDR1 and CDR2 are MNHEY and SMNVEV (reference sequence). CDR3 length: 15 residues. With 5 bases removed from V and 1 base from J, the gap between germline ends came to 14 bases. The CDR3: CASSARTAKNTEAFF. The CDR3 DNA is TGTGCCAGCAGTGCCCGGACAGCGAAGAACACTGAAGCTTTCTTT.